This TCR beta chain derives from a study of control samples from healthy donors and cancer patients. Repertoires were generated with immunoSEQ multiplex PCR, while TCRdb's copy carries only in-frame clones and drops some. This sample has about 410,000 clones; 80% to 95% occur once, and the top ten carry just under 6.5%. Germline V gene sequence: CDR1 MNHEY, CDR2 SVGAGI. This CDR3 comprises 15 residues. V was clipped by 10 bases and J by 0 bases; unmatched bases: 8. The sample comprised PBMCs. The clonotype was recovered from a middle-aged man with head and neck cancer. The chain joins TRBV6-5 to TRBJ1-1; 10 positions match TRBD1. CDR3 bases: TGTGCCACCCTGGACAGGGGGACCATGAACACTGAAGCTTTCTTT. Protein product: CATLDRGTMNTEAFF.